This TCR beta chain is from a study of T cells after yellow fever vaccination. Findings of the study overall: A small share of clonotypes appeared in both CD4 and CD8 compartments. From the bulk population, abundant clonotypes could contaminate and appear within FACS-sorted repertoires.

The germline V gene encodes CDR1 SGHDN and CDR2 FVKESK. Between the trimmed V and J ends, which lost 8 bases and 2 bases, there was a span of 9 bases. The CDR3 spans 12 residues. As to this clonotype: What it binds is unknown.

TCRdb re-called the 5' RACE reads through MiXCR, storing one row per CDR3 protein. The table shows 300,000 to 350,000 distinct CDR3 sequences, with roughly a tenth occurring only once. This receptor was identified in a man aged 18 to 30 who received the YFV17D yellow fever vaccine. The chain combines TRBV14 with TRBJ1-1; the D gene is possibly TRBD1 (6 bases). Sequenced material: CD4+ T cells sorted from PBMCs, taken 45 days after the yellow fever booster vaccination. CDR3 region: CASVRGNTEAFF. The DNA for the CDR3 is TGTGCCAGCGTCAGGGGTAACACTGAAGCTTTCTTT. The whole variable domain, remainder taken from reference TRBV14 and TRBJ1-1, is EAGVTQFPSHSVIEKGQTVTLRCDPISGHDNLYWYRRVMGKEIKFLLHFVKESKQDESGMPNNRFLAERTGGTYSTLKVQPAELEDSGVYFCASVRGNTEAFFGQGTRLTVV.